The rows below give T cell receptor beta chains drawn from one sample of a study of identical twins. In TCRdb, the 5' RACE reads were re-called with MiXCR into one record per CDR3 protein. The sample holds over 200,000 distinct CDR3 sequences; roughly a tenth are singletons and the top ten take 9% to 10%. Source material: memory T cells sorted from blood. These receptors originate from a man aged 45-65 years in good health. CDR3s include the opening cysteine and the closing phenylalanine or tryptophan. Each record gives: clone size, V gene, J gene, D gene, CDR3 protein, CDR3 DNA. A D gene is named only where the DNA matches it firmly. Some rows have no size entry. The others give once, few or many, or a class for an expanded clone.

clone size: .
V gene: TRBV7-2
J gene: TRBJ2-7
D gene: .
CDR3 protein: CASSLTYRDEQYF
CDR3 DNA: TGTGCCAGCAGCTTAACTTACAGGGACGAGCAGTACTTC

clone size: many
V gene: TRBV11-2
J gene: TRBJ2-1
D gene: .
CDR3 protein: CASSLWRGNEQFF
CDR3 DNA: TGTGCCAGCAGCTTATGGAGAGGGAATGAGCAGTTCTTC

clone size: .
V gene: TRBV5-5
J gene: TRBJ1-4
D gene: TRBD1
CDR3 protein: CASSFRTGGFNEKLFF
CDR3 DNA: TGTGCCAGCAGCTTCAGGACAGGGGGCTTTAATGAAAAACTGTTTTTT

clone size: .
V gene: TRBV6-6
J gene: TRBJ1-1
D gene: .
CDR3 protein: CASSYSEGEAFF
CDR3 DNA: TGTGCCAGCAGTTACTCGGAAGGGGAAGCTTTCTTT

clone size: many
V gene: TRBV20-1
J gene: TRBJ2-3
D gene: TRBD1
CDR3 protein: CSAREPRTGWKTDTQYF
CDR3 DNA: TGCAGTGCTAGAGAGCCCCGGACAGGGTGGAAGACAGATACGCAGTATTTT

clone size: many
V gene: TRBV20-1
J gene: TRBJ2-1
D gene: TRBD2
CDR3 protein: CSASSGSSYNEQFF
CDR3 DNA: TGCAGTGCTTCGAGCGGGAGCTCCTACAATGAGCAGTTCTTC

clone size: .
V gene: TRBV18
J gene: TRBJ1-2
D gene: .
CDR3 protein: CASSPRIEVVRDGYTF
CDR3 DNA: TGTGCCAGCTCACCACGAATTGAGGTAGTAAGGGATGGCTACACCTTC

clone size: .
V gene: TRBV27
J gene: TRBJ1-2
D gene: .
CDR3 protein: CASSFVGQAGFYGYTF
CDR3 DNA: TGTGCCAGCAGTTTCGTGGGGCAGGCGGGGTTCTATGGCTACACCTTC

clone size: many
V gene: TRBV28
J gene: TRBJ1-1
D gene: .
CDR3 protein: CASQRNTEAFF
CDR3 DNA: TGTGCCAGCCAGAGAAACACTGAAGCTTTCTTT

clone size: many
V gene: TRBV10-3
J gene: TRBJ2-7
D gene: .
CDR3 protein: CAIRGGDSYEQYF
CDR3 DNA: TGTGCCATCAGGGGCGGTGACTCCTACGAGCAGTACTTC

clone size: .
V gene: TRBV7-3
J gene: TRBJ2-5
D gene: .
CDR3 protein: CASSSMGGQETQYF
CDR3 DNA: TGTGCCAGCAGCTCAATGGGGGGCCAAGAGACCCAGTACTTC

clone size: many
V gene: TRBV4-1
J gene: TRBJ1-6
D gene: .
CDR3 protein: CASSQGNRDPYNSPLHF
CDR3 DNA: TGCGCCAGCAGCCAAGGAAACAGGGATCCCTATAATTCACCCCTCCACTTT

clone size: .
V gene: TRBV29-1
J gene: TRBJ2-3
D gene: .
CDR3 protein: CSVEDPHGTDTQYF
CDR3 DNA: TGCAGCGTTGAAGATCCCCATGGGACAGATACGCAGTATTTT

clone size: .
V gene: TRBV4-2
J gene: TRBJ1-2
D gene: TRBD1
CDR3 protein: CASSQYLQGDGGYTF
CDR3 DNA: TGTGCCAGCAGCCAATATCTACAGGGGGACGGTGGCTACACCTTC

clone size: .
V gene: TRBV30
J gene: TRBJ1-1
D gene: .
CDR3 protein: CAWSGPRAFF
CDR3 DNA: TGTGCCTGGAGTGGACCAAGAGCTTTCTTT

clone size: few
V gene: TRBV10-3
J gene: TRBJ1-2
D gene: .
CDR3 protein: CAISESTTGAYGYTF
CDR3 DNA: TGTGCCATCAGTGAGTCGACCACAGGTGCTTATGGCTACACCTTC

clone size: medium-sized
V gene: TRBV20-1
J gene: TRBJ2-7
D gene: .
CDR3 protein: CSARDSGGNPYEQYF
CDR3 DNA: TGCAGTGCTAGAGATTCAGGGGGGAACCCCTACGAGCAGTACTTC

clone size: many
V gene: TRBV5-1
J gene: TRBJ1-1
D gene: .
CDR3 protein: CASSLSHRNTEAFF
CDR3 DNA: TGCGCCAGCAGCTTGTCACATAGGAACACTGAAGCTTTCTTT

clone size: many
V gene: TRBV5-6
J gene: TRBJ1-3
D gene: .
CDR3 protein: CASSVAAGSGNTIYF
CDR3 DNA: TGTGCCAGCAGCGTAGCGGCTGGCTCTGGAAACACCATATATTTT

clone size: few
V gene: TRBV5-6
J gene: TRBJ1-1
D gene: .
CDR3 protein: CASSLGTATEAFF
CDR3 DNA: TGTGCCAGCAGCTTGGGGACAGCCACTGAAGCTTTCTTT

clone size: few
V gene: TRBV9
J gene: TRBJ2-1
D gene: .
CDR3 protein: CASSVSGYNEQFF
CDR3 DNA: TGTGCCAGCAGCGTATCTGGCTACAATGAGCAGTTCTTC

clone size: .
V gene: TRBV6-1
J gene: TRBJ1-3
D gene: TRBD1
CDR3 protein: CASRRQGSGNTIYF
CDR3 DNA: TGTGCCAGCAGGCGACAGGGATCCGGAAACACCATATATTTT

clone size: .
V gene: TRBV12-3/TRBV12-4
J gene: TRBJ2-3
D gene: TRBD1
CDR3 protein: CASRLQGAAADMQYF
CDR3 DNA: TGTGCCAGCAGACTACAGGGGGCTGCGGCAGATATGCAGTATTTT

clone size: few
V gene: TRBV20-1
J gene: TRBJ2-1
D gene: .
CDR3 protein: CSARDMAAKYNEQFF
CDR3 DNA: TGCAGTGCTAGAGATATGGCAGCCAAATACAATGAGCAGTTCTTC

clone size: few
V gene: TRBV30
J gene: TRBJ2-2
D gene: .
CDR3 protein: CAWSVLQYTGELFF
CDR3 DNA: TGTGCCTGGAGTGTACTACAATACACCGGGGAGCTGTTTTTT